Below are 26 T cell receptor beta chains sequenced from a single sample in a study of cytomegalovirus exposure and HLA in healthy donors. Amplification used 60 Vbeta primers and 13 Jbeta primers. Repertoires were generated with immunoSEQ multiplex PCR, while TCRdb's copy carries only in-frame clones and drops some. The table has around 120,000 clones, 60% to 75% seen once. Sample: PBMCs. These receptors were collected from a man aged 40-49 years in good health and CMV-seropositive.

This clone was seen more than once but under ten times. The chain employs TRBV4-3 and TRBJ2-6; D gene uncertain. The CDR3 consists of 16 residues. Trimming removed 0 bases from V and 0 bases from J, with 6 bases in between. Per germline, CDR1 LGHNA and CDR2 YSLEER. CDR3 sequence (DNA): TGCGCCAGCAGCCAAGAGGCCAGCTCTGGGGCCAACGTCCTGACTTTC. Its translation is CASSQEASSGANVLTF.

Comments on this clone: This CDR3 fails to terminate in the conserved phenylalanine or tryptophan, so it likely reflects a read error. The chain employs TRBV27 and TRBJ1-1; D is ambiguous. CDR1 and CDR2 (germline): MNHEY, SMNVEV (reference sequence). V gave up 7 bases and J gave up 9 bases, with 24 bases separating them. The CDR3 spans 15 residues. Here the CDR3 reads CASTPHQLAVAQAFL. CDR3 sequence (DNA): TGTGCCAGCACCCCACACCAATTGGCGGTGGCACAAGCTTTCCTT.

The CDR3 DNA sequence: TGTGCCAGCAGCCACGACAGGGGGAGAGAGACCCAGTACTTC. This translates into CASSHDRGRETQYF. The chain has TRBV5-4 and TRBJ2-5, with TRBD1 identical over 9 bases. From germline, CDR1 is SGHNT and CDR2 YYREEE (reference sequence). V was pared by 4 bases and J by 4 bases, with 5 bases of the junction left unmatched. The CDR3 loop spans 14 amino acids.

The chain carries TRBV28 and TRBJ2-5, with no clear D. CDR1 MDHEN and CDR2 SYDVKM come from the germline V gene. CDR3 size: 14 residues. V was trimmed by 5 bases and J by 4 bases, leaving 14 bases between them. CDR3 bases: TGTGCCAGCAGTCCCGCTTCGAGGATAGAGACCCAGTACTTC. Amino acid sequence: CASSPASRIETQYF.

The rearrangement joins TRBV29-1 to TRBJ2-5, with D possibly matching TRBD2 (5 bases). V was clipped by 3 bases and J by 4 bases, with 9 bases between them. This CDR3 contains 12 residues. CDR1 and CDR2 (germline): SQVTM, ANQGSEA. The CDR3 DNA is TGCAGCGTTGAGGGAGCCGGAGAGACCCAGTACTTC. Translated, it gives CSVEGAGETQYF.

The chain joins TRBV30 to TRBJ2-5; TRBD2 is a possible D gene (5 bases). The CDR3 is made up of 14 amino acids. V was trimmed by 0 bases and J by 1 base, leaving 9 bases between them. Germline V lookup: CDR1 GTSNPN, CDR2 SVGIG (reference sequence). The CDR3 reads CAWSVGSGQETQYF. The CDR3, as DNA: TGTGCCTGGAGTGTTGGGAGCGGCCAAGAGACCCAGTACTTC.

This chain uses TRBV19 with TRBJ2-2; TRBD2 agrees at 7 bases. The CDR3 covers 17 residues. With 5 bases clipped from V and 2 bases from J, the junction kept 11 bases outside the gene matches. Germline V gene lookup returns CDR1 LNHDA and CDR2 SQIVND (reference sequence). CDR3 region: CASSYQGGLDNTGELFF. The CDR3 region has the DNA TGTGCCAGTAGTTATCAAGGAGGACTAGATAACACCGGGGAGCTGTTTTTT.

The rearrangement uses TRBV4-3 and TRBJ1-5, with D maybe TRBD1 (5 bases). V was clipped by 0 bases and J by 6 bases, with 12 bases between them. Germline lookup yields CDR1 LGHNA and CDR2 YSLEER. This CDR3 comprises 15 residues. CDR3 DNA: TGCGCCAGCAGCCAAGATCTCGGGGGAGGTCAGCCCCAGCATTTT. It is translated as CASSQDLGGGQPQHF.

The chain employs TRBV18 and TRBJ2-2, with 8 bases fitting TRBD2. With 6 bases clipped from V and 0 bases from J, the junction kept 3 bases outside the gene matches. The CDR3 has 15 amino acids. Germline CDR1 KGHSH, CDR2 LQKENI. CDR3 DNA: TGTGCCAGCTCCCTGGGACTAGCGAACACCGGGGAGCTGTTTTTT. Translation gives CASSLGLANTGELFF.

This sequence joins TRBV29-1 and TRBJ2-5; D unresolved. Trimming took 3 bases from V and 1 from J, leaving 9 bases between them. The germline CDR1 and CDR2 sequences are SQVTM and ANQGSEA. This CDR3 is built from 13 residues. The CDR3 bases are TGCAGCGTTGACGGCGGCCTCCAAGAGACCCAGTACTTC. Encoded protein: CSVDGGLQETQYF. Full variable domain (remainder filled in from reference TRBV29-1 and TRBJ2-5): SAVISQKPSRDICQRGTSLTIQCQVDSQVTMMFWYRQQPGQSLTLIATANQGSEATYESGFVIDKFPISRPNLTFSTLTVSNMSPEDSSIYLCSVDGGLQETQYFGPGTRLLVL.

The chain uses TRBV6-1 and TRBJ2-7; 9 bases match TRBD2. With V trimmed by 3 bases and J by 7 bases, 10 bases remained unmatched. This CDR3 is built from 15 residues. The germline V gene has CDR1 MNHNS and CDR2 SASEGT. CDR3 protein: CASSDRLAGINEQYV. The CDR3 DNA reads as TGTGCCAGCAGTGATCGGCTAGCGGGAATTAATGAGCAGTACGTC.

This chain links TRBV12-2 with TRBJ2-2; TRBD2 was called by the table and not checked on the DNA. TRBV12-2 is a pseudogene segment. The CDR3 has 16 residues. The CDR3 DNA reads TGTGCAAGTCGCCTTAGCGGGAGGACGCGCACCGGGGAGCTGTTTTTT. Translating gives CASRLSGRTRTGELFF.

The chain joins TRBV7-2 to TRBJ1-1; a weak D match, TRBD1 (5 bases). The CDR3 contains 13 residues. The V gene's germline CDR1 is SGHTA and CDR2 FQGNSA. Between the trimmed V and J ends, which lost 2 bases and 1 base, there was a span of 5 bases. The CDR3 sequence is CASSLTGNTEAFF. The DNA of the CDR3 is TGTGCCAGCAGCTTAACAGGGAACACTGAAGCTTTCTTT.

CDR3 in amino acids: CASSRGGGSLIDNQYF. Written as DNA, the CDR3 is TGTGCCAGTTCAAGGGGAGGGGGAAGCTTGATCGATAACCAGTACTTC. The chain uses TRBV19 and TRBJ2-5, with D tentatively TRBD2 (7 bases). Per the germline V gene, CDR1 is LNHDA and CDR2 is SQIVND (reference sequence). The CDR3 covers 16 residues. Trimming left V 8 bases short and J 10 bases short, with 29 bases between.

This clone was found a few times. V and J are TRBV7-2 and TRBJ2-3; D perhaps matches TRBD2 (7 bases). From germline, CDR1 is SGHTA and CDR2 FQGNSA. The CDR3 spans 16 residues. Trimming took off 0 bases at V and 0 bases at J, with 10 bases between the two ends. CDR3 bases: TGTGCCAGCAGCTTAGCGGGGGGGCATAGCACAGATACGCAGTATTTT. Protein: CASSLAGGHSTDTQYF.

This rearrangement joins TRBV29-1 to TRBJ1-2; 7 nucleotides line up with TRBD1. V trimming: 1 base; J trimming: 8 bases; junction bases outside the gene matches: 4. This CDR3 spans 12 amino acids. Germline-derived CDR1 and CDR2 are SQVTM and ANQGSEA. CDR3 region: CSVEGQGMGYTF. CDR3 DNA: TGCAGCGTTGAAGGACAGGGTATGGGCTACACCTTC. Looking up the rest from reference TRBV29-1 and TRBJ1-2 gives the full variable domain: SAVISQKPSRDICQRGTSLTIQCQVDSQVTMMFWYRQQPGQSLTLIATANQGSEATYESGFVIDKFPISRPNLTFSTLTVSNMSPEDSSIYLCSVEGQGMGYTFGSGTRLTVV.

This clone turned up a few times. This chain connects TRBV4-1 to TRBJ2-7; TRBD2 aligns across 11 bases. Trimming took 6 bases from V and 5 from J; bases not matched to a gene: 6. The CDR3 length is 14 residues. Germline V gene sequence: CDR1 MGHRA, CDR2 YSYEKL. In DNA, the CDR3 is TGCGCCAGCAGTCATACTAGCGGGGGCAACGAGCAGTACTTC. Protein sequence: CASSHTSGGNEQYF.

This sequence joins TRBV11-2 and TRBJ1-3; no firm D call. Trimming pared 5 bases from V and 3 bases from J, leaving 5 bases between. Per germline, CDR1 SGHAT and CDR2 FQNNGV. The CDR3 runs to 12 residues. Here the CDR3 reads CASSASGNTIYF. The CDR3, as DNA: TGTGCCAGCAGCGCTAGTGGAAACACCATATATTTT.

The chain employs TRBV27 and TRBJ2-7; TRBD1 matches 12 bases. Germline CDR1 MNHEY, CDR2 SMNVEV (reference sequence). The junction had 5 bases not matched to a gene; V was cut back by 4 bases and J by 7 bases. The CDR3 sequence is 14 residues long. CDR3 in DNA: TGTGCCAGCAGTTACGGGACAGGGGGCCAAGAGCAGTACTTC. It specifies CASSYGTGGQEQYF.

The chain carries TRBV10-1 and TRBJ2-7, with a possible D match to TRBD2 (6 bases). V lost 3 bases and J lost 0, with 15 bases in between. Per the germline V gene, CDR1 is WNHNN and CDR2 is SYGVQD (reference sequence). The CDR3 has 16 residues. The CDR3 region is CASSDRIAAASYEQYF. As DNA, the CDR3 is TGCGCCAGCAGTGATAGAATAGCGGCGGCCTCCTACGAGCAGTACTTC.

The chain has TRBV4-2 and TRBJ2-1, with D possibly being TRBD2 (5 bases). With 4 bases removed from V and 0 bases from J, the gap between germline ends came to 10 bases. This CDR3 region has 15 residues. Germline CDR1 reads LGHNA; CDR2 reads YNFKEQ. CDR3 in amino acids: CASSLSAGSYNEQFF. CDR3 DNA sequence: TGTGCCAGCAGCCTCAGCGCGGGCTCCTACAATGAGCAGTTCTTC.

The chain uses TRBV9 and TRBJ2-1; D is possibly TRBD2 (5 bases). Trimming stripped 0 bases from V and 6 bases from J, with 10 bases between. The CDR3 covers 14 residues. Germline CDR1 and CDR2: SGDLS and YYNGEE. This CDR3 is CASSVGVTTNEQFF. For the CDR3, the DNA is TGTGCCAGCAGCGTAGGTGTGACTACCAATGAGCAGTTCTTC.

The rearrangement uses TRBV9 and TRBJ1-6, with D perhaps TRBD1 (5 bases). Trimming removed 3 bases at V and 15 bases at J, with 16 bases between. The CDR3 covers 13 residues. Looked up from germline, CDR1 is SGDLS and CDR2 is YYNGEE. Here the CDR3 DNA reads TGTGCCAGCAGCGGCTCTGGGGGGGTCCACCTCCACTTT. Its protein product is CASSGSGGVHLHF.

V is TRBV5-1 and J is TRBJ2-3; weak D call: TRBD1 (6 bases). Trimming shortened V by 6 bases and J by 0 bases, and 11 bases separated the two germline ends. From germline, CDR1 is SGHRS and CDR2 YFSETQ. This CDR3 has 14 amino acids. The CDR3 protein is CASTGVGSTDTQYF. As DNA, the CDR3 is TGCGCCAGCACAGGGGTGGGGAGCACAGATACGCAGTATTTT.

V and J are TRBV7-9 and TRBJ2-3; 8 nucleotides line up with TRBD2. Germline V gives CDR1 SEHNR, CDR2 FQNEAQ (reference sequence). The CDR3 covers 12 residues. V lost 7 bases, J lost 6 bases, and 3 bases stayed unmatched. The CDR3 DNA reads as TGTGCCAGCAACGGGAGGGGGGATACGCAGTATTTT. The encoded protein is CASNGRGDTQYF.

In its sample, this clone was seen a few times. The rearrangement joins TRBV20-1 to TRBJ1-5, with no clear D. Trimming removed 4 bases from V and 6 bases from J, with 4 bases in between. The CDR3 extends over 10 amino acids. Germline assignment: CDR1 DFQATT and CDR2 SNEGSKA (reference sequence). As DNA, the CDR3 is TGCAGTGCTACCGGTCAGCCCCAGCATTTT. Translation: CSATGQPQHF.